Listed below are T cell receptor beta chains from one sample, sequenced in a study of T-cell reconstitution after alpha-beta-depleted transplantation in children. TCRdb called the PCR reads again in MiXCR, with one record for every CDR3 protein. Of 440,000 or so distinct CDR3 sequences in the sample, about 45% were seen once. The sequencing here drew on PBMCs, taken before TCRalphabeta/CD19-depleted stem cell transplant. These receptors were obtained from a girl aged 2-10 years with aplastic anemia, due to receive a stem cell transplant. Each CDR3 is given with its conserved first and last residue. Clone size, where shown, is once, few, many, or a class for clones that have expanded.

TRBJ2-3,TRBV6-2/TRBV6-3,many,CASSLRLAGAVTQYF
TRBJ2-7,TRBV20-1,-,CSAPGQRSTYEQYF
TRBJ1-1,TRBV15,once,CATSRQRQVGVTEAFF
TRBJ2-7,TRBV5-5,many,CASSFSYGTLYEQYF
TRBJ2-1,TRBV4-1,-,CASSPGPTGAPYNEQFF
TRBJ2-3,TRBV29-1,-,CSVEKATSTDTQYF
TRBJ1-6,TRBV4-3,-,CASSQRRVYNSPLHF
TRBJ2-2,TRBV6-4,-,CASSDRGQGNTGELFF
TRBJ1-4,TRBV4-3,many,CASSQDLGGGGKLFF
TRBJ2-2,TRBV28,many,CASIPTGRGVKGGELFF
TRBJ2-1,TRBV10-3,-,CAISENDNEQFF
TRBJ2-4,TRBV20-1,-,CSARRLAGGSTGLNIQYF
TRBJ1-1,TRBV28,-,CASSSTGQGNRLAFF
TRBJ1-3,TRBV29-1,few,CSVAGNSGNTIYF
TRBJ2-5,TRBV28,once,CATGDRSQETQYF
TRBJ2-7,TRBV12-2,-,CASRGDRGTYEQYF
TRBJ2-7,TRBV5-1,-,CASSFRQGAYEQYF
TRBJ1-5,TRBV4-1,many,CASSFRDRGGQPQHF
TRBJ2-7,TRBV18,few,CASSPWEVYAYEQYF
TRBJ1-4,TRBV6-1,-,CASRETGTGGEKLFF
TRBJ1-2,TRBV5-1,few,CASSLGTAGPGYGYTF
TRBJ2-5,TRBV7-2,few,CASTTYLLETQYF
TRBJ1-2,TRBV5-6,few,CPSSPLHYGYTF
TRBJ2-3,TRBV9,few,CASSFQGTADTQYF